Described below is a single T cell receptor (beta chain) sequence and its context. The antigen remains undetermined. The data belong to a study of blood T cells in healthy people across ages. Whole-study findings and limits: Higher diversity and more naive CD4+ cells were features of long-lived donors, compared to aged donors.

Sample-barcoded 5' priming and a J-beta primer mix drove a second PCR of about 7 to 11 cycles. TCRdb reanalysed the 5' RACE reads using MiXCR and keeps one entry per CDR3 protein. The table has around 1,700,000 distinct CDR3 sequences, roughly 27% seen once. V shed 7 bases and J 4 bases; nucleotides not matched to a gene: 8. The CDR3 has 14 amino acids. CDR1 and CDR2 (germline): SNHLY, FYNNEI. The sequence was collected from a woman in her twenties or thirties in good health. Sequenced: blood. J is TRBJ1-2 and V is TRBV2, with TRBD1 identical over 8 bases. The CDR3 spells CASTITGGAYGYTF. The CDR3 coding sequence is TGTGCCAGCACTATTACAGGGGGTGCCTATGGCTACACCTTC. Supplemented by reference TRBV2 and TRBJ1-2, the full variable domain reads EPEVTQTPSHQVTQMGQEVILRCVPISNHLYFYWYRQILGQKVEFLVSFYNNEISEKSEIFDDQFSVERPDGSNFTLKIRSTKLEDSAMYFCASTITGGAYGYTFGSGTRLTVV.